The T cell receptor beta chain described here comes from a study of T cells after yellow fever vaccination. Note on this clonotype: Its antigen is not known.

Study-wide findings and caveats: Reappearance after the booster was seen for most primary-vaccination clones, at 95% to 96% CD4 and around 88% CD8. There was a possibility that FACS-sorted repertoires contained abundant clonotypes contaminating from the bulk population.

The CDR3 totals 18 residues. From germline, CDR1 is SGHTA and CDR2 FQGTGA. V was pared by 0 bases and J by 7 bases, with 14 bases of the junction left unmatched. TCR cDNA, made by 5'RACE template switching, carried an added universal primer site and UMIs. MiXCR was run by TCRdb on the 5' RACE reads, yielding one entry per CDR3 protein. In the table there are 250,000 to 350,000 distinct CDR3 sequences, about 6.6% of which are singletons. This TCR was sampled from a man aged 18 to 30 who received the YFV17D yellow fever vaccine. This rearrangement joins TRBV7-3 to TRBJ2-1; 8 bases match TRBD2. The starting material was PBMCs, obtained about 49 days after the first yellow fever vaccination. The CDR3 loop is CASSLTFPAGVGVNEQFF. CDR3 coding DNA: TGTGCCAGCAGCTTAACGTTTCCAGCGGGGGTTGGGGTAAATGAGCAGTTCTTC.